Sequencing of this T cell receptor (beta chain) was carried out in a study of blood T cell repertoires in COVID-19. In the study overall: Samples came from the United States, Italy and Spain, spanning acute and convalescent COVID-19.

Study processing details: Amplification of reference gene primers provided the estimated nucleated cell counts. Clones were read by immunoSEQ multiplex PCR, and TCRdb kept only the in-frame ones, dropping some. The V and J calls and clone size come from that table; D and trimming were worked out from the DNA. Of 450,000 or so clones in the sample, approximately 90% were seen once. Seattle's enrolled individuals joined amid active infection and were then monitored longitudinally. The ends lost 5 bases at V and 7 bases at J; junction bases unmatched: 10. CDR1 and CDR2 from the germline V gene are SGHVS and FQNEAQ. CDR3 length: 15 amino acids. In this sample, this clone turned up a few times.

The chain uses TRBV7-8 and TRBJ2-1, with 8 bases identical to TRBD2. The TCR comes from a woman aged 40 to 50 with COVID-19, enrolled during active disease. Sequencing was done on a sample of peripheral blood. The CDR3 DNA sequence: TGTGCCAGCAGCGACCCCGGGACTAGGGCAAATGAGCAGTTCTTC. As protein: CASSDPGTRANEQFF.